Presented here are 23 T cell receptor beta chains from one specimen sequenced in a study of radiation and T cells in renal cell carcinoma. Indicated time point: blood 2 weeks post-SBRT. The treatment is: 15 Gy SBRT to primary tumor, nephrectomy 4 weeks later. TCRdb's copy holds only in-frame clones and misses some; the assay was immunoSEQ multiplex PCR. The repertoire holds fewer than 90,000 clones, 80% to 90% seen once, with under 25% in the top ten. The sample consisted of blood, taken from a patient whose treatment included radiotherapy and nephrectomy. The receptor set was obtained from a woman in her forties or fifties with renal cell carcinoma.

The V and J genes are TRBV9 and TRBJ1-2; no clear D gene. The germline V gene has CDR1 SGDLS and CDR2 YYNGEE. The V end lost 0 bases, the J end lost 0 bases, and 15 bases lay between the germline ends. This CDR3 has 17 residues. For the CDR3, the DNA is TGTGCCAGCAGCGTAGTATTTGAGACGGAAGCTAACTATGGCTACACCTTC. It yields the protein CASSVVFETEANYGYTF.

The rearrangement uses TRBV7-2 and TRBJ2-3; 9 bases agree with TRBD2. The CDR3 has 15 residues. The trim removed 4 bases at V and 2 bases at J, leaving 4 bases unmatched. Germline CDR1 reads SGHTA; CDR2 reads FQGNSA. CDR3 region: CASSWTSEFTDTQYF. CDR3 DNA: TGTGCCAGCAGCTGGACTAGCGAGTTCACAGATACGCAGTATTTT.

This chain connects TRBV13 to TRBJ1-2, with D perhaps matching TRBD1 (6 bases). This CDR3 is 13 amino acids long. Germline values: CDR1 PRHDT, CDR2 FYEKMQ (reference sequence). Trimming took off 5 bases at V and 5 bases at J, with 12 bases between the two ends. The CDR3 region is CASSVQGGYGYTF. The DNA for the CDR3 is TGTGCCAGCAGCGTACAGGGAGGGTATGGCTACACCTTC.

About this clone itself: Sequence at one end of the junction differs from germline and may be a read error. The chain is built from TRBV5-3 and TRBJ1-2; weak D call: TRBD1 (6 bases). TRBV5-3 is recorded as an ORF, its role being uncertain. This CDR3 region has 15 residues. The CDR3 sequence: CASSLSGGQSYGYTF. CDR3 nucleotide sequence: TGTGCCAGCAGCTTATCCGGGGGGCAGAGCTATGGCTACACCTTC.

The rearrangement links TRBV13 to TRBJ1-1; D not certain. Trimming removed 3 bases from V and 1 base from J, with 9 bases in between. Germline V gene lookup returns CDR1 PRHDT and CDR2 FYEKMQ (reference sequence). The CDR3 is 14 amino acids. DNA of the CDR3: TGTGCCAGCAGCTTGGGCAGGCCGAACACTGAAGCTTTCTTT. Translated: CASSLGRPNTEAFF.

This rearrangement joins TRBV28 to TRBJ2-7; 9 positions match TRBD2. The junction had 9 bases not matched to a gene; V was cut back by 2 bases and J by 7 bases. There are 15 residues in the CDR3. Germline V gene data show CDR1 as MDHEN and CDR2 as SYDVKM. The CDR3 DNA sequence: TGTGCCAGCAGTTTAATGGCGGGAGGGCCCGGAGAGCAGTACTTC. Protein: CASSLMAGGPGEQYF.

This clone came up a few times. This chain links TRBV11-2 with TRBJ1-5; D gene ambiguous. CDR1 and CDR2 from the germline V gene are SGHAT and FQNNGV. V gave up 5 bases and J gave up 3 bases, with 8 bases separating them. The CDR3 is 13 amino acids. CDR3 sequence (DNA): TGTGCCAGCAGCCAGAGCGACAATCAGCCCCAGCATTTT. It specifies CASSQSDNQPQHF. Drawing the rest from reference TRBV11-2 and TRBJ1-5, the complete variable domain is EAGVAQSPRYKIIEKRQSVAFWCNPISGHATLYWYQQILGQGPKLLIQFQNNGVVDDSQLPKDRFSAERLKGVDSTLKIQPAKLEDSAVYLCASSQSDNQPQHFGDGTRLSIL.

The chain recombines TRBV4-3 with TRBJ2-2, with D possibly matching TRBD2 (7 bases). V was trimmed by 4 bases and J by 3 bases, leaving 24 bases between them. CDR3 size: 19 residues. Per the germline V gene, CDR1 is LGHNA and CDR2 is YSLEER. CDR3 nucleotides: TGCGCCAGCAGCCGATCATCCGGGGGGCTAGCGGTACACACCGGGGAGCTGTTTTTT. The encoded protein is CASSRSSGGLAVHTGELFF.

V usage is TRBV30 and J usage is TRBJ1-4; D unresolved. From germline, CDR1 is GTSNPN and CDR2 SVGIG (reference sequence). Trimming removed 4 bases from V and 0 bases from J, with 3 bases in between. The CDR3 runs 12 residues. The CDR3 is CAWTATNEKLFF. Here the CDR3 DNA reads TGTGCCTGGACAGCAACTAATGAAAAACTGTTTTTT.

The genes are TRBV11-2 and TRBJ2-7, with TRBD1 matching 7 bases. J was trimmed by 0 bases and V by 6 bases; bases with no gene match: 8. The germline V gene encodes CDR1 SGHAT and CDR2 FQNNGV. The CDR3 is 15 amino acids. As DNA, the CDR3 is TGTGCCAGCAGGCAGGACAGGCTCAGCTCCTACGAGCAGTACTTC. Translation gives CASRQDRLSSYEQYF. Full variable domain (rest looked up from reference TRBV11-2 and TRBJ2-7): EAGVAQSPRYKIIEKRQSVAFWCNPISGHATLYWYQQILGQGPKLLIQFQNNGVVDDSQLPKDRFSAERLKGVDSTLKIQPAKLEDSAVYLCASRQDRLSSYEQYFGPGTRLTVT.

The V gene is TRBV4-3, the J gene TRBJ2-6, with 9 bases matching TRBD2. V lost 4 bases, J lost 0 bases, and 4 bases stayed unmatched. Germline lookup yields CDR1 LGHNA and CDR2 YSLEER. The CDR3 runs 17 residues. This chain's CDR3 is CASSRGLAASGANVLTF. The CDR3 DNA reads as TGCGCCAGCAGCCGGGGACTAGCAGCCTCTGGGGCCAACGTCCTGACTTTC.

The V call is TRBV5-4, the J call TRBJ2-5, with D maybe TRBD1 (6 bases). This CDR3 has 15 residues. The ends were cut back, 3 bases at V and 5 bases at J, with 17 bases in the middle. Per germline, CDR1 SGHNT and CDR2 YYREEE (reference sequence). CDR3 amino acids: CASSSPGVIGETQYF. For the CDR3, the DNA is TGTGCCAGCAGCTCCCCAGGGGTGATTGGGGAGACCCAGTACTTC.

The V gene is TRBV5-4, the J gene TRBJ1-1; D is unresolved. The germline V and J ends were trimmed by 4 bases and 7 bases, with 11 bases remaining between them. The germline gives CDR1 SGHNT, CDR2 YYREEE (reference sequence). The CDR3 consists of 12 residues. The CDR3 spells CASSLNNGEAFF. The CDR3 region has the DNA TGTGCCAGCAGCCTAAACAACGGTGAAGCTTTCTTT. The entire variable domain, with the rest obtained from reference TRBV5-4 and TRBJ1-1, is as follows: ETGVTQSPTHLIKTRGQQVTLRCSSQSGHNTVSWYQQALGQGPQFIFQYYREEENGRGNFPPRFSGLQFPNYSSELNVNALELDDSALYLCASSLNNGEAFFGQGTRLTVV.

The CDR3: CASSYGDTEAFF. The CDR3 coding sequence is TGTGCCAGCAGTTACGGGGACACTGAAGCTTTCTTT. The chain combines TRBV6-6 with TRBJ1-1; D gene ambiguous. V lost 2 bases and J 3 bases, leaving 4 bases between the germline ends. Germline V gene lookup returns CDR1 MNHNY and CDR2 SVGAGI (reference sequence). The CDR3 has 12 residues.

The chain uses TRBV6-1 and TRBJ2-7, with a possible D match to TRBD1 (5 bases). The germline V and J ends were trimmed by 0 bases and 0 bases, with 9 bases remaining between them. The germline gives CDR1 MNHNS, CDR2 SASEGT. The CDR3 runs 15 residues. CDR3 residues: CASSEATQGSYEQYF. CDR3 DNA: TGTGCCAGCAGTGAAGCTACCCAGGGCTCCTACGAGCAGTACTTC.

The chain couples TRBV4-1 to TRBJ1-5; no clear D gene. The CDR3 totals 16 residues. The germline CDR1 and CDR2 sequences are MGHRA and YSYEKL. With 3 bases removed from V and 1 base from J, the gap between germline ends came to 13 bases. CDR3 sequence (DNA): TGCGCCAGCAGCCACCTCCCTGGGCAGAGCAATCAGCCCCAGCATTTT. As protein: CASSHLPGQSNQPQHF.

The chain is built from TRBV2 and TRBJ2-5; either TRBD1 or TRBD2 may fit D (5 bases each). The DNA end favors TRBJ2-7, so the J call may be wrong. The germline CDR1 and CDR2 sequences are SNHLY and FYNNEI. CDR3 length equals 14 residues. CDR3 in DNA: TGTGCCAGCAGTTCTCTGTCCAGGGAGTACGAGCAGTACTTC. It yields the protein CASSSLSREYEQYF.

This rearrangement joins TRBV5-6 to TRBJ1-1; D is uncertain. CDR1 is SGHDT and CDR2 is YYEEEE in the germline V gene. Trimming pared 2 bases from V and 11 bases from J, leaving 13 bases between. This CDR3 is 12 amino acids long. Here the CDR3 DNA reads TGTGCCAGCAGCTTTGTATCGCAGAAGGCTTTCTTT. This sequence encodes CASSFVSQKAFF.

DNA of the CDR3: TGTGCCAGCAGTGAGCGGGGGGGGACCGGGGAGCTGTTTTTT. Amino acids: CASSERGGTGELFF. This chain links TRBV2 with TRBJ2-2; 9 bases line up with TRBD2. This CDR3 is 14 amino acids long. Germline-derived CDR1 and CDR2 are SNHLY and FYNNEI. The V gene end was trimmed by 3 bases and the J gene end by 5 bases; junction bases not matched to a gene: 1.

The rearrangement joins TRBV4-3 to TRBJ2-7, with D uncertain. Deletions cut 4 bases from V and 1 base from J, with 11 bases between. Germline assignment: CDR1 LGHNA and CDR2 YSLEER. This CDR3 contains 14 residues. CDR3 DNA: TGCGCCAGCAGCCGGTCATCCCAGTCCTACGAGCAGTACTTC. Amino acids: CASSRSSQSYEQYF.

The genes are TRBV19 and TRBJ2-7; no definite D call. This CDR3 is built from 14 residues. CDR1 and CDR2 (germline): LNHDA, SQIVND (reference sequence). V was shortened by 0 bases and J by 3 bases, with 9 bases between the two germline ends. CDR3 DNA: TGTGCCAGTAGTATAGAACACAGACTCTACGAGCAGTACTTC. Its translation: CASSIEHRLYEQYF. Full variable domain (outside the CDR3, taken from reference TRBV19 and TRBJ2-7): DGGITQSPKYLFRKEGQNVTLSCEQNLNHDAMYWYRQDPGQGLRLIYYSQIVNDFQKGDIAEGYSVSREKKESFPLTVTSAQKNPTAFYLCASSIEHRLYEQYFGPGTRLTVT.

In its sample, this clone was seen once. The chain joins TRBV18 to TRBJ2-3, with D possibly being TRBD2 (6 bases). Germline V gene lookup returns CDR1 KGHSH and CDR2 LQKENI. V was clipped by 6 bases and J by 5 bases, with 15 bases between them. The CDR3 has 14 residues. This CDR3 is CASSIGGFEDTQYF. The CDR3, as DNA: TGTGCCAGCTCTATCGGGGGATTTGAAGATACGCAGTATTTT.

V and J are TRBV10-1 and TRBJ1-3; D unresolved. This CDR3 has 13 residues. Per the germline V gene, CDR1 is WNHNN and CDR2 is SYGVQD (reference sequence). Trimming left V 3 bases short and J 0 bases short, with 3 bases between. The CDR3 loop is CASSEFSGNTIYF. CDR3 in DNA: TGCGCCAGCAGTGAATTCTCTGGAAACACCATATATTTT.